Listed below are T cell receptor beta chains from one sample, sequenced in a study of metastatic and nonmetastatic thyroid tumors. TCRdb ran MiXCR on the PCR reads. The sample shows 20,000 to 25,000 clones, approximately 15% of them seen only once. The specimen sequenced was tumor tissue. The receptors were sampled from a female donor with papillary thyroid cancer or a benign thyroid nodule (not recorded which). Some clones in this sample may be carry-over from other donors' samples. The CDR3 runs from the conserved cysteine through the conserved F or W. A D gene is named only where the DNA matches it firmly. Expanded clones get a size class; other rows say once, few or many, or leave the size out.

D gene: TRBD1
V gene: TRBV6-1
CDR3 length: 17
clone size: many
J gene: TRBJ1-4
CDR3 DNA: TGTGCCAGCACCCTGGGACAGGGGGCAACGTATGGAGAAAAACTGTTTTTT
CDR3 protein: CASTLGQGATYGEKLFF

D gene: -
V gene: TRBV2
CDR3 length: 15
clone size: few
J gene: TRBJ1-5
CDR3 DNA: TGTGCCAGCAGTGTCCTAGGGGGGTTCAATCAGCCCCAGCATTTT
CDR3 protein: CASSVLGGFNQPQHF

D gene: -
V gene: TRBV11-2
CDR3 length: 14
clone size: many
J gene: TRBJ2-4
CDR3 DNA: TGTGCCAGCAGCCCAGACATAGCCAAAAACATTCAGTACTTC
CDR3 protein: CASSPDIAKNIQYF

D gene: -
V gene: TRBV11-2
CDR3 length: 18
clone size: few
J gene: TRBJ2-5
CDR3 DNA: TGTGCCAGCAGCTTAGGAGGGGCGGAGCGGAGAAGGTTGGAGACCCAGTACTTC
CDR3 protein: CASSLGGAERRRLETQYF

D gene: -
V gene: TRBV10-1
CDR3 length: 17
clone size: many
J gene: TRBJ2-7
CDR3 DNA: TGCGCCAGCAGTGAGCCTTACCTCCAGGAGAAGTCCTACGAGCAGTACTTC
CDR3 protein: CASSEPYLQEKSYEQYF

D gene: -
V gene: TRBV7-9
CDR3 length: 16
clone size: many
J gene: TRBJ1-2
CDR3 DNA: TGTGCCAGCAGCTCGGCCGGGACAAGAGGGCTTAGAGGCTACACCTTC
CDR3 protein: CASSSAGTRGLRGYTF

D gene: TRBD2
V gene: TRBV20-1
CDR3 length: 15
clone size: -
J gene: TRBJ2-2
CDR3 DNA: TGCAGTGCTAGGGGCGGGAGCAGGGACACCGGGGAGCTGTTTTTT
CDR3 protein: CSARGGSRDTGELFF

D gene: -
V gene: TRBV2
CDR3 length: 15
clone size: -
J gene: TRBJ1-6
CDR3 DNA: TGTGCCAGCAGCGTGAAGGGCGGCTATAACTCACCCCTCCACTTT
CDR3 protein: CASSVKGGYNSPLHF

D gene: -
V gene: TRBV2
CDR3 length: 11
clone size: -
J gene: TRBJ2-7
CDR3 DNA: TGTGCCAGCAGTTTCCGACCCGAGCAGTACTTC
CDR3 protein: CASSFRPEQYF

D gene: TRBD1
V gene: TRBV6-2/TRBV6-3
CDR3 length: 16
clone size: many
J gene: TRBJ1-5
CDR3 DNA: TGTGCCAGCAGATCCGGACAGGGGGCGGGCAATCAGCCCCAGCATTTT
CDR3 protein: CASRSGQGAGNQPQHF

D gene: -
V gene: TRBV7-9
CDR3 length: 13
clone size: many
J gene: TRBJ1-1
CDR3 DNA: TGTGCCAGCAGCCAGGGGATGAACACTGAAGCTTTCTTT
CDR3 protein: CASSQGMNTEAFF

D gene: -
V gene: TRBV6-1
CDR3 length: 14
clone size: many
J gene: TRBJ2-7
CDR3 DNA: TGTGCCAGCAGTCATGGCGGGCCCTCCTACGAGCAGTACTTC
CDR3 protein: CASSHGGPSYEQYF

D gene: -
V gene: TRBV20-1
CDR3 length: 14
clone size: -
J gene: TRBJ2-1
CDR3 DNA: TGCAGTGCTAGGCCGGGTTTGGGTGGGGATGAGCAGTTCTTC
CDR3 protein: CSARPGLGGDEQFF

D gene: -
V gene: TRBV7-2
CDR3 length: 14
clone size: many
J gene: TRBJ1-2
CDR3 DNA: TGTGCCAGCAGCTTAGGGCAGAACTACTATGGCTACACCTTC
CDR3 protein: CASSLGQNYYGYTF

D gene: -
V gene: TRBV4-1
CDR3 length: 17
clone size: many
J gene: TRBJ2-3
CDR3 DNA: TGCGCCAGCAGCCCCCCGGGGGCGGGCGTTACTTCAGATACGCAGTATTTT
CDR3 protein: CASSPPGAGVTSDTQYF